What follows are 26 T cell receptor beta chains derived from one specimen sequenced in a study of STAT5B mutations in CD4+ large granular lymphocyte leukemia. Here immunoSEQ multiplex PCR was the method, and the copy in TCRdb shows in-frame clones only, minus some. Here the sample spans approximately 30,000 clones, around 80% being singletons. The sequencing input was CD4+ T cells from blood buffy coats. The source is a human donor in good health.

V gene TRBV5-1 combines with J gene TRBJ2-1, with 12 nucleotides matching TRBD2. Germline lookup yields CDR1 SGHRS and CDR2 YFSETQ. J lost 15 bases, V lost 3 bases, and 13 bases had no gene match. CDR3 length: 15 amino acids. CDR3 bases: TGCGCCAGCAGCTCAGGACTAGCGGGAATGATTCTTGGGTTCTTC. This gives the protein CASSSGLAGMILGFF.

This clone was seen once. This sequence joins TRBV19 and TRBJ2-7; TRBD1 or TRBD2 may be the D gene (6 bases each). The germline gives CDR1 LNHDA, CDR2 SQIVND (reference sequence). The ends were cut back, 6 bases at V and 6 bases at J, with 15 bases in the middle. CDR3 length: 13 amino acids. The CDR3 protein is CASRNHKGGEQYF. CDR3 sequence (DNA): TGTGCCAGTAGGAACCACAAGGGGGGCGAGCAGTACTTC.

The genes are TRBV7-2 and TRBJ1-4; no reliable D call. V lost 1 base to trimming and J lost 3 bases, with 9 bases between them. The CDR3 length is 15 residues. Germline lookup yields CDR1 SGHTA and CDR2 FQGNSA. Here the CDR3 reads CASSLGPFANEKLFF. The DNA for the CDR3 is TGTGCCAGCAGCTTAGGGCCCTTTGCTAATGAAAAACTGTTTTTT.

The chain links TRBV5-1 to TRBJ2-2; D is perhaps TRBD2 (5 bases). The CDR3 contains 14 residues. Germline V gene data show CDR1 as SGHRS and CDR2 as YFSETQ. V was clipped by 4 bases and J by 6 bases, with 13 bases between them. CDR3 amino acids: CASSVGDTSGELFF. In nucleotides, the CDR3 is TGCGCCAGCAGCGTCGGGGATACTTCCGGGGAGCTGTTTTTT.

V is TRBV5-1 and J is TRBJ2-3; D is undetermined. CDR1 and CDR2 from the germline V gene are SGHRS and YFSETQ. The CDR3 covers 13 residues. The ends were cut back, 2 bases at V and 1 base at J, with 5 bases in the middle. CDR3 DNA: TGCGCCAGCAGCTTCCCGGGCACAGATACGCAGTATTTT. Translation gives CASSFPGTDTQYF.

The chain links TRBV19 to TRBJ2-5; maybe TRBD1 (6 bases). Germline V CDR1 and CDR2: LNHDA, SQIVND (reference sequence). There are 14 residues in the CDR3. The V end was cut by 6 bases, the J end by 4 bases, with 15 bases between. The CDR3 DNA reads TGTGCCAGTAGCTATAATTCAGGGGCAGAGACCCAGTACTTC. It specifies CASSYNSGAETQYF.

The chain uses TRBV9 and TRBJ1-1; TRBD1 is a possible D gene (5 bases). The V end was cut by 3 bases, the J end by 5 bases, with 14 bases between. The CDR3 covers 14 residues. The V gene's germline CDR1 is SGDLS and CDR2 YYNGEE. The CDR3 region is CASSGDAPRTEAFF. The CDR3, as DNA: TGTGCCAGCAGCGGGGACGCGCCGAGGACTGAAGCTTTCTTT. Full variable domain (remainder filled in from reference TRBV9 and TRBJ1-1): DSGVTQTPKHLITATGQRVTLRCSPRSGDLSVYWYQQSLDQGLQFLIQYYNGEERAKGNILERFSAQQFPDLHSELNLSSLELGDSALYFCASSGDAPRTEAFFGQGTRLTVV.

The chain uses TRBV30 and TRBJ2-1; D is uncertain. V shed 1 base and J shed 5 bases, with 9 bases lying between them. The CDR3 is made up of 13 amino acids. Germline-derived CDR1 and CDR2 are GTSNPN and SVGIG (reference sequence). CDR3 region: CAWSEGPNNEQFF. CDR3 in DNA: TGTGCCTGGAGTGAAGGACCCAACAATGAGCAGTTCTTC.

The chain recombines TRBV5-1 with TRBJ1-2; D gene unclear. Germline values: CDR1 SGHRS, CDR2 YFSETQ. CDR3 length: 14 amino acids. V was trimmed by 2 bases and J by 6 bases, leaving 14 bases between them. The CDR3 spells CASSFIVGDDGYTF. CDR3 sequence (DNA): TGCGCCAGCAGCTTTATCGTAGGAGACGATGGCTACACCTTC.

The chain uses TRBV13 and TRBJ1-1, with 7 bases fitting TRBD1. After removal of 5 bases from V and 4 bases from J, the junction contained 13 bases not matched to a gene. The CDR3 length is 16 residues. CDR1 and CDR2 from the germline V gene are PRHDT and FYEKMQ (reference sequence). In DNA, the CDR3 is TGTGCCAGCAGCAACTACAATAAAGCAGGGGGCACTGAAGCTTTCTTT. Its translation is CASSNYNKAGGTEAFF.

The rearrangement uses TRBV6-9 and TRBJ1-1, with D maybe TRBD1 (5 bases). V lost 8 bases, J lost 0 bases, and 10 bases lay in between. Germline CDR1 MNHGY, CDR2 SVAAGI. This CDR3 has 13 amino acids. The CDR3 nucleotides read TGTGCCAGCGGACATGTAATGAACACTGAAGCTTTCTTT. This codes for CASGHVMNTEAFF.

The CDR3 here is CSVPQREGLGTQYF. The CDR3, as DNA: TGCAGCGTCCCCCAGCGGGAGGGCCTCGGGACCCAGTACTTC. The chain recombines TRBV29-1 with TRBJ2-5; 10 bases are a match to TRBD2. Germline CDR1 and CDR2: SQVTM and ANQGSEA. V gave up 6 bases and J gave up 7 bases; unmatched junction bases: 11. This CDR3 is 14 amino acids long.

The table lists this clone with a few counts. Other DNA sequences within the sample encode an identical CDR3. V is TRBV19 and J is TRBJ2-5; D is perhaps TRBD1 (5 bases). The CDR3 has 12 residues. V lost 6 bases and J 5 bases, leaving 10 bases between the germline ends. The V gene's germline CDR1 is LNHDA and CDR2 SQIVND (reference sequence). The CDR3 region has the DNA TGTGCCAGTAGGCAGGCAGGGGAGACCCAGTACTTC. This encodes CASRQAGETQYF.

This CDR3 is CASSMRRTGNYEQYF. The CDR3 DNA sequence: TGTGCCAGCAGCATGAGAAGGACAGGAAACTACGAGCAGTACTTC. The chain is built from TRBV2 and TRBJ2-7; 7 bases are a match to TRBD1. The trim removed 6 bases at V and 3 bases at J, leaving 11 bases unmatched. Germline V gene sequence: CDR1 SNHLY, CDR2 FYNNEI. This CDR3 has 15 residues. The whole variable domain, filled in from reference TRBV2 and TRBJ2-7, reads EPEVTQTPSHQVTQMGQEVILRCVPISNHLYFYWYRQILGQKVEFLVSFYNNEISEKSEIFDDQFSVERPDGSNFTLKIRSTKLEDSAMYFCASSMRRTGNYEQYFGPGTRLTVT.

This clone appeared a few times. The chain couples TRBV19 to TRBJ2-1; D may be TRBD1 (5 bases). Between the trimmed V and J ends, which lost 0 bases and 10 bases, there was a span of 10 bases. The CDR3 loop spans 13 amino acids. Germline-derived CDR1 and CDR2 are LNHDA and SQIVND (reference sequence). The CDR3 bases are TGTGCCAGTAGTATAGATCATAGGGGCGAGCAGTTCTTC. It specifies CASSIDHRGEQFF. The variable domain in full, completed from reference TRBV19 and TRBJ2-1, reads DGGITQSPKYLFRKEGQNVTLSCEQNLNHDAMYWYRQDPGQGLRLIYYSQIVNDFQKGDIAEGYSVSREKKESFPLTVTSAQKNPTAFYLCASSIDHRGEQFFGPGTRLTVL.

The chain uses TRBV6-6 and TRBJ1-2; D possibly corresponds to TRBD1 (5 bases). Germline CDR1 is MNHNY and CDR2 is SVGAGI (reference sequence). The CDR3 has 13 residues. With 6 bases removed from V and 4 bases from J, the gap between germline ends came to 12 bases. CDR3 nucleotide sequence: TGTGCCAGCAGCCACGTAGGGACCTATGGCTACACCTTC. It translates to CASSHVGTYGYTF.

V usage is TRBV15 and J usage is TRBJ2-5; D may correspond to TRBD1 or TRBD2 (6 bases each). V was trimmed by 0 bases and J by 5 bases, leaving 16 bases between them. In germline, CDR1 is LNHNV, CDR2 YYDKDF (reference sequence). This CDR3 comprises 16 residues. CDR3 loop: CATSRDVGGARETQYF. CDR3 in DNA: TGTGCCACCAGCAGAGATGTCGGGGGCGCTCGGGAGACCCAGTACTTC.

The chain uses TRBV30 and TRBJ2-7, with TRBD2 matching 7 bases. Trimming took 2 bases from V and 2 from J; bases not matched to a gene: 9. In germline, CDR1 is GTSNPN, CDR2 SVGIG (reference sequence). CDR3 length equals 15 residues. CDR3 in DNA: TGTGCCTGGAGTCAACCTGGGCTAGCGGCCTACGAGCAGTACTTC. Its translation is CAWSQPGLAAYEQYF.

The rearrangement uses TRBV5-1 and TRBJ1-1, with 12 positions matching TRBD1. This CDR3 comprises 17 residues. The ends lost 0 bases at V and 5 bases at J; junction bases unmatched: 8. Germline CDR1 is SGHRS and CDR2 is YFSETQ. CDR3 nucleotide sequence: TGCGCCAGCAGCTTGGAGGGGACAGGGGGCTCTTGGACTGAAGCTTTCTTT. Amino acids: CASSLEGTGGSWTEAFF.

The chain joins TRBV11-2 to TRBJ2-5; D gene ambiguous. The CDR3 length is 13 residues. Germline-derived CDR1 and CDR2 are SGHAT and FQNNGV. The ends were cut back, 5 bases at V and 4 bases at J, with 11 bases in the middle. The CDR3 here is CASSLRFRETQYF. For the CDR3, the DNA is TGTGCCAGCAGCCTGCGATTTAGAGAGACCCAGTACTTC.

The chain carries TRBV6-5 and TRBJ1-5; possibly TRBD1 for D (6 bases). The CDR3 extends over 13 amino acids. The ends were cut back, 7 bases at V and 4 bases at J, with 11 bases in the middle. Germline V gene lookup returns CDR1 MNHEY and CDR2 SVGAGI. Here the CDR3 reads CASNDRSNQPQHF. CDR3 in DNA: TGTGCCAGCAACGACAGGTCGAATCAGCCCCAGCATTTT.

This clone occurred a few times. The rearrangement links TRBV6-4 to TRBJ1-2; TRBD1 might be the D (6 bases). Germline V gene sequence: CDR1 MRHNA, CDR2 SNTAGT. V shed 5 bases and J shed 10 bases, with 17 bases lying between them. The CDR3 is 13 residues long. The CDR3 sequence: CASSSQGGLAYTF. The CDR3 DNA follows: TGTGCCAGCAGTTCACAGGGTGGATTAGCCTACACCTTC.

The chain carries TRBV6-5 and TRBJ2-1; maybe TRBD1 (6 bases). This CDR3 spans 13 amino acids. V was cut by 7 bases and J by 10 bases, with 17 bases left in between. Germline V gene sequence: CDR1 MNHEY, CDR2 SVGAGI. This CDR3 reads CASTTTGFREQFF. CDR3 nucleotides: TGTGCCAGCACCACTACAGGGTTTAGGGAGCAGTTCTTC.

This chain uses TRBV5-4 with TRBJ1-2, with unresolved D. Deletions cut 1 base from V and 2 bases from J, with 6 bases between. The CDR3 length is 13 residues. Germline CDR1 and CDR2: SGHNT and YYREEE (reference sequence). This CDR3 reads CASSLPVNYGYTF. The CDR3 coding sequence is TGTGCCAGCAGCTTGCCAGTAAACTATGGCTACACCTTC.

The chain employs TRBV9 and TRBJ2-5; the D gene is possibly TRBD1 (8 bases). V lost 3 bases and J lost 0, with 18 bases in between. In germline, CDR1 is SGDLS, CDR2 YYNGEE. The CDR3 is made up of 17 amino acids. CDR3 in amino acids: CASSASQTGGDQETQYF. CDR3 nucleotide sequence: TGTGCCAGCAGCGCATCACAAACAGGGGGGGACCAAGAGACCCAGTACTTC.

This CDR3 reads CAWTPPGQGGEQYF. CDR3 coding DNA: TGTGCCTGGACCCCACCCGGACAGGGAGGGGAGCAGTACTTC. This chain links TRBV30 with TRBJ2-7; maybe TRBD1 (8 bases). Germline loops: CDR1 GTSNPN, CDR2 SVGIG (reference sequence). The V end was cut by 4 bases, the J end by 7 bases, with 20 bases between. This CDR3 is 14 amino acids long.